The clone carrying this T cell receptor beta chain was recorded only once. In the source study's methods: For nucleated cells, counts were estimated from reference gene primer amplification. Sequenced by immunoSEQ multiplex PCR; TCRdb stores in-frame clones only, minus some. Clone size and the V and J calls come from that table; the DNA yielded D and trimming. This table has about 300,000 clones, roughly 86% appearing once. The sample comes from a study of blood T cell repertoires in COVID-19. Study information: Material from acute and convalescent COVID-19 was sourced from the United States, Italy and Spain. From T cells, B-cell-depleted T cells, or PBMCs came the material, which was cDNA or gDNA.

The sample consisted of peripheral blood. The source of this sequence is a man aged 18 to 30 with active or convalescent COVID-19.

DNA of the CDR3: TGCGCCAGCAGCTTGGGCGACCAGGGGGCGAACACTGAAGCTTTCTTT. Amino acid sequence: CASSLGDQGANTEAFF. The V gene is TRBV5-1, the J gene TRBJ1-1, with 8 bases fitting TRBD1. The CDR3 is 16 amino acids. Per germline, CDR1 SGHRS and CDR2 YFSETQ. The junction had 5 bases not matched to a gene; V was cut back by 0 bases and J by 1 base. Looking up the rest from reference TRBV5-1 and TRBJ1-1 gives the full variable domain: KAGVTQTPRYLIKTRGQQVTLSCSPISGHRSVSWYQQTPGQGLQFLFEYFSETQRNKGNFPGRFSGRQFSNSRSEMNVSTLELGDSALYLCASSLGDQGANTEAFFGQGTRLTVV.